Shown below are 8 T cell receptor beta chains from a single sample sequenced in a study of T cells after yellow fever vaccination (dated by TCRdb to about 2019). In the paper's terms, the treatment or condition label means: live attenuated yellow fever vaccine strain. Receptor amplification or capture employed 5' RACE. Sequencing took place on an Illumina HiSeq 2500. TCRdb reanalyzed the raw reads on its own, using fastp at Q25 for trimming and MiXCR for clone calling, and kept in-frame beta chains. CDR3 protein sequences are deduplicated, and each keeps its most common genes and DNA. A total of approximately 600,000 distinct CDR3 sequences appear in this sample, 12% of them only once. The biggest ten clones account for about 15% of the sample. This material consisted of PBMCs, taken on the day of the yellow fever booster vaccination. The receptors were gathered from a man between 25 and 39 years old who received the YFV17D yellow fever vaccine.

This clonotype was observed many times. This chain joins TRBV7-9 and TRBJ2-3; tentatively, D is TRBD2 (6 bases). The CDR3 is made up of 14 amino acids. Trimming shortened V by 6 bases and J by 1 base, and 11 bases separated the two germline ends. Germline values: CDR1 SEHNR, CDR2 FQNEAQ (reference sequence). The CDR3 nucleotides are TGTGCCAGCAGTTTATCGGGGGGCACAGATACGCAGTATTTT. Translated, it gives CASSLSGGTDTQYF.

This clonotype occurred many times. The V call is TRBV12-3 or TRBV12-4, the J call TRBJ2-7; 8 nucleotides match TRBD2. This CDR3 contains 14 residues. With 7 bases clipped from V and 0 bases from J, the junction kept 5 bases outside the gene matches. DNA of the CDR3: TGTGCCAGCACCGGGGGGACTAGCTCCTACGAGCAGTACTTC. Translation: CASTGGTSSYEQYF.

The chain combines TRBV7-2 with TRBJ2-5, with no clear D. CDR3 length: 13 amino acids. Germline CDR1 and CDR2: SGHTA and FQGNSA. Trimming took 5 bases from V and 4 from J, leaving 11 bases between them. This CDR3 is CASSDPTSETQYF. The CDR3 DNA sequence: TGTGCCAGCAGCGACCCAACTTCAGAGACCCAGTACTTC.

This clonotype has a count of ten or more. V and J are TRBV6-1 and TRBJ2-1, with 7 bases lining up with TRBD1. Germline trimming cut 5 bases from V and 3 bases from J; bases unmatched to any gene: 7. CDR3 length: 15 amino acids. From germline, CDR1 is MNHNS and CDR2 SASEGT. CDR3 amino acids: CASSPRTGGYNEQFF. The CDR3 DNA sequence: TGTGCCAGCAGTCCTCGGACAGGCGGCTACAATGAGCAGTTCTTC.

The table lists this clonotype with a few counts. V gene TRBV29-1 combines with J gene TRBJ2-4; weak D call: TRBD1 (6 bases). This CDR3 has 13 amino acids. The germline V gene encodes CDR1 SQVTM and CDR2 ANQGSEA. Trimming removed 4 bases from V and 8 bases from J, with 15 bases in between. In DNA, the CDR3 is TGCAGCGTTGGGACAGCCGGTTTTGACATTCAGTACTTC. As protein: CSVGTAGFDIQYF.

The V and J genes are TRBV19 and TRBJ1-5; 7 bases match TRBD1. Germline CDR1 is LNHDA and CDR2 is SQIVND (reference sequence). J was trimmed by 4 bases and V by 3 bases; bases with no gene match: 6. The CDR3 is 15 residues long. CDR3 in DNA: TGTGCCAGTAGTATTTTGACAGGGAGAAATCAGCCCCAGCATTTT. It codes for CASSILTGRNQPQHF.

The chain combines TRBV6-1 with TRBJ2-3; D call uncertain. With 2 bases removed from V and 2 bases from J, the gap between germline ends came to 14 bases. Germline loops: CDR1 MNHNS, CDR2 SASEGT. The CDR3 consists of 16 residues. In DNA form, the CDR3 reads TGTGCCAGCAGTGAAAATAGTGTCCTTTCCACAGATACGCAGTATTTT. Its protein is CASSENSVLSTDTQYF.

The genes are TRBV19 and TRBJ2-7, with D perhaps TRBD1 or TRBD2 (5 bases each). This CDR3 region has 14 residues. The germline V and J ends were trimmed by 3 bases and 0 bases, with 9 bases remaining between them. Germline V gene lookup returns CDR1 LNHDA and CDR2 SQIVND (reference sequence). The CDR3 spells CASSIGDHSYEQYF. Here the CDR3 DNA reads TGTGCCAGTAGTATTGGGGACCACTCCTACGAGCAGTACTTC.